What follows are 10 T cell receptor beta chains derived from one specimen sequenced in a study of response to subunit inactivated influenza vaccine. TCRdb reprocessed the RT-PCR reads with MiXCR, giving one entry per CDR3 protein. The table has roughly 630,000 distinct CDR3 sequences, approximately 15% seen once. Material: PBMCs from blood, obtained 14 to 15 days before vaccination. The origin of the receptors is a man in his fifties who received an inactivated influenza vaccine.

V and J are TRBV6-1 and TRBJ2-7; possibly TRBD2 for D (6 bases). The ends were cut back, 7 bases at V and 0 bases at J, with 10 bases in the middle. Germline values: CDR1 MNHNS, CDR2 SASEGT. The CDR3 covers 13 residues. The DNA of the CDR3 is TGTGCCAGCACACCGGGAGTCTCCTACGAGCAGTACTTC. Translated: CASTPGVSYEQYF.

This clonotype came up a few times. The chain uses TRBV11-2 and TRBJ2-1, with D perhaps assigned TRBD1 or TRBD2 (5 bases each). V was trimmed by 2 bases and J by 5 bases, leaving 22 bases between them. The CDR3 runs 18 residues. Germline assignment: CDR1 SGHAT and CDR2 FQNNGV. The CDR3 DNA is TGTGCCAGCAGCTTATTCGGCCTGGGGACCTCCTTTGACAATGAGCAGTTCTTC. This gives the protein CASSLFGLGTSFDNEQFF.

V and J are TRBV25-1 and TRBJ2-5; perhaps TRBD1 as D (6 bases). CDR3 length: 17 residues. Germline assignment: CDR1 MGHDK and CDR2 SYGVNS. The V end lost 0 bases, the J end lost 5 bases, and 19 bases lay between the germline ends. Here the CDR3 DNA reads TGTGCCAGCAGTGAATATTCGGGACACCATGCAGGGGAGACCCAGTACTTC. This codes for CASSEYSGHHAGETQYF.

This clonotype has at least ten counts. V gene TRBV5-1 combines with J gene TRBJ2-1; 7 bases agree with TRBD1. Germline lookup yields CDR1 SGHRS and CDR2 YFSETQ. The CDR3 runs 12 residues. V shed 4 bases, J shed 9 bases, and the junction held 4 bases outside the gene matches. The CDR3 spells CASSHAGGEQFF. CDR3 sequence (DNA): TGCGCCAGCAGCCACGCAGGGGGTGAGCAGTTCTTC.

This clonotype was observed a handful of times. The chain joins TRBV13 to TRBJ2-1; TRBD2 is a possible D gene (6 bases). Germline V gives CDR1 PRHDT, CDR2 FYEKMQ (reference sequence). Trimming removed 6 bases at V and 5 bases at J, with 14 bases between. This CDR3 has 14 residues. The CDR3 region has the DNA TGTGCCAGCAGAGTGTCGGGGGTTAACAATGAGCAGTTCTTC. Translated, it gives CASRVSGVNNEQFF.

This rearrangement joins TRBV12-3 or TRBV12-4 to TRBJ2-7; TRBD1 aligns across 7 bases. V gave up 3 bases and J gave up 4 bases; unmatched junction bases: 12. The CDR3 covers 16 residues. Written as DNA, the CDR3 is TGTGCCAGCAGTTTGGGGCACAGGGGCGGAGAGTACGAGCAGTACTTC. It yields the protein CASSLGHRGGEYEQYF.

This clonotype was seen a single time. This chain joins TRBV7-8 and TRBJ2-5, with 11 bases lining up with TRBD2. Germline CDR1 is SGHVS and CDR2 is FQNEAQ. The J segment lost 3 bases and the V segment lost 2 bases, leaving 8 bases of the junction unmatched. There are 17 residues in the CDR3. The CDR3 DNA sequence: TGTGCCAGCAGCTTACTCTCGCGACTAGCGGGGAAAGAGACCCAGTACTTC. The encoded protein is CASSLLSRLAGKETQYF.

This clonotype was observed a handful of times. CDR3 region: CASHYGGLGNTEAFF. The CDR3 DNA is TGTGCCTCCCACTACGGGGGTCTCGGGAACACTGAAGCTTTCTTT. The gene calls are TRBV2 and TRBJ1-1, with D tentatively TRBD1 (5 bases). Trimming pared 11 bases from V and 1 base from J, leaving 20 bases between. Per germline, CDR1 SNHLY and CDR2 FYNNEI. The CDR3 has 15 amino acids.

This clonotype has more than one count but fewer than ten. The chain uses TRBV6-1 and TRBJ2-3; D not resolved. This CDR3 has 13 residues. The V end was cut by 6 bases, the J end by 7 bases, with 14 bases between. Looked up from germline, CDR1 is MNHNS and CDR2 is SASEGT. The CDR3 protein is CASSFQARNTQYF. Written as DNA, the CDR3 is TGTGCCAGCAGCTTTCAGGCCCGTAATACGCAGTATTTT.

This clonotype has just one count. The V call is TRBV6-1, the J call TRBJ1-2; the D is unclear. The CDR3 spans 14 residues. Looked up from germline, CDR1 is MNHNS and CDR2 is SASEGT. V dropped 6 bases and J dropped 4 bases, with 15 bases sitting between them. In DNA form, the CDR3 reads TGTGCCAGCAGACCCCGAGGCAGATCCTATGGCTACACCTTC. Translating gives CASRPRGRSYGYTF.